Shown below are 15 T cell receptor beta chains from a single sample sequenced in a study of breast tumors, draining lymph nodes, adjacent tissues. A single record per CDR3 protein comes from TCRdb applying MiXCR to the multiplex PCR reads. The data hold over 150,000 distinct CDR3 sequences, with approximately 33% observed a single time. The lymph nodes were axillary draining lymph nodes from breast cancer patients. Input material: axillary lymph node tissue. Receptors originate from a female donor with breast cancer. Some clones in this sample may be carry-over from other donors' samples.

In regard to this clonotype: Since a much larger clone is just one base distant, this may be a read error. The chain couples TRBV11-2 to TRBJ1-3, with D unclear. The CDR3 covers 14 residues. CDR1 and CDR2 (germline): SGHAT, FQNNGV. CDR3 sequence (DNA): TGTGCCAGCAAACGGAGTAGCTCTGCAAACACCATATATTTT. Translating it yields CASKRSSSANTIYF.

This clonotype came up once. This chain links TRBV9 with TRBJ2-2; D perhaps matches TRBD2 (6 bases). V was cut by 3 bases and J by 4 bases, with 13 bases left in between. The CDR3 is 15 amino acids. Germline V lookup: CDR1 SGDLS, CDR2 YYNGEE. The CDR3 DNA is TGTGCCAGCAGCGACCCCAGCGGGCCCACCGGGGAGCTGTTTTTT. Translating gives CASSDPSGPTGELFF.

On this clonotype itself: The CDR3 does not end in the conserved phenylalanine or tryptophan, so this is likely a read error. The V gene is TRBV4-2, the J gene TRBJ1-1; D not certain. This CDR3 spans 11 amino acids. V lost 6 bases and J 4 bases, leaving 6 bases between the germline ends. CDR1 and CDR2 (germline): LGHNA, YNFKEQ. CDR3 sequence (DNA): TGTGCCAGCAGAGAGGGCACTGAAGCTTTCTGT. Encoded protein: CASREGTEAFC.

The V and J genes are TRBV5-4 and TRBJ1-1; TRBD1 is a possible D gene (5 bases). CDR1 and CDR2 (germline): SGHNT, YYREEE (reference sequence). CDR3 length: 15 residues. Trimming took off 9 bases at V and 0 bases at J, with 18 bases between the two ends. CDR3 amino acids: CAIRLGKDMNTEAFF. The CDR3 nucleotides read TGTGCCATACGTTTGGGTAAGGACATGAACACTGAAGCTTTCTTT.

V usage is TRBV6-6 and J usage is TRBJ2-7; D is tentatively TRBD1 or TRBD2 (5 bases each). The CDR3 covers 15 residues. V lost 6 bases, J lost 1 base, and 16 bases lay in between. Germline assignment: CDR1 MNHNY and CDR2 SVGAGI (reference sequence). The CDR3 sequence: CASRIAGAPSYEQYF. The CDR3 DNA is TGTGCCAGCAGAATAGCCGGGGCACCGTCCTACGAGCAGTACTTC.

This chain links TRBV12-3 or TRBV12-4 with TRBJ2-5, with D perhaps matching TRBD2 (5 bases). The ends were cut back, 6 bases at V and 11 bases at J, with 16 bases in the middle. This CDR3 is 12 amino acids long. The CDR3 DNA reads TGTGCCAGCAGGACTAACGCAGATACGCAGTACTTC. Translating gives CASRTNADTQYF.

To note about this clonotype: An end of the junction differs from the germline gene, which may be a read error. This sequence joins TRBV25-1 and TRBJ1-2; D possibly corresponds to TRBD1 (6 bases). The CDR3 has 16 amino acids. Germline CDR1 is MGHDK and CDR2 is SYGVNS. CDR3 sequence: CASSEYFFWGGQGYTF. Here the CDR3 DNA reads TGTGCCAGCAGCGAATACTTTTTTTGGGGGGGCCAGGGCTACACCTTC.

The sample holds many counts of this clonotype. This sequence joins TRBV25-1 and TRBJ2-4; no reliable D call. The CDR3 contains 14 residues. Trimming took 2 bases from V and 5 from J, leaving 10 bases between them. Per the germline V gene, CDR1 is MGHDK and CDR2 is SYGVNS. The CDR3 nucleotides are TGTGCCAGCAGTGAACTGGGTCGGGAAAACATTCAGTACTTC. Translating gives CASSELGRENIQYF.

The V gene is TRBV2, the J gene TRBJ2-5; 7 bases line up with TRBD1. Germline assignment: CDR1 SNHLY and CDR2 FYNNEI. The CDR3 length is 15 residues. The V and J ends lost 6 bases and 5 bases, in that order; junction bases with no gene match: 12. CDR3 nucleotides: TGTGCCAGCAGCCGACAGGGCGGAAGGGGGGAGACCCAGTACTTC. Translation: CASSRQGGRGETQYF. Full variable domain (rest looked up from reference TRBV2 and TRBJ2-5): EPEVTQTPSHQVTQMGQEVILRCVPISNHLYFYWYRQILGQKVEFLVSFYNNEISEKSEIFDDQFSVERPDGSNFTLKIRSTKLEDSAMYFCASSRQGGRGETQYFGPGTRLLVL.

This clonotype was detected many times. CDR3 protein: CSASPPEGRETQYF. The CDR3 DNA reads TGCAGTGCTAGTCCCCCGGAAGGGCGAGAGACCCAGTACTTC. The chain links TRBV20-1 to TRBJ2-5; D gene unclear. Germline V gene data show CDR1 as DFQATT and CDR2 as SNEGSKA (reference sequence). The CDR3 has 14 residues. V was shortened by 3 bases and J by 4 bases, with 15 bases between the two germline ends.

At least ten counts were recorded for this clonotype. V is TRBV6-4 and J is TRBJ2-2; 8 bases line up with TRBD1. After removal of 7 bases from V and 3 bases from J, the junction contained 7 bases not matched to a gene. This CDR3 is 15 amino acids long. Germline CDR1 reads MRHNA; CDR2 reads SNTAGT. CDR3 in amino acids: CASKRQGADTGELFF. CDR3 coding DNA: TGTGCCAGCAAGCGGCAGGGGGCTGACACCGGGGAGCTGTTTTTT.

Comment on this clonotype: The junction does not match germline at one end; this may be a read error. The chain has TRBV13 and TRBJ2-1; 7 nucleotides align to TRBD2. The CDR3 extends over 17 amino acids. Germline CDR1 PRHDT, CDR2 FYEKMQ (reference sequence). DNA of the CDR3: TGTGCCAGCAGCTTAGGTCTTACTAGCGTCTCCTACAGTGAGCAGTTCTTC. Its translation is CASSLGLTSVSYSEQFF. The variable domain in full, with the rest retrieved from reference TRBV13 and TRBJ2-1, is AAGVIQSPRHLIKEKRETATLKCYPIPRHDTVYWYQQGPGQDPQFLISFYEKMQSDKGSIPDRFSAQQFSDYHSELNMSSLELGDSALYFCASSLGLTSVSYSEQFFGPGTRLTVL.

This clonotype turned up a few times. The J gene is TRBJ1-1, the V gene TRBV19; no reliable D call. V gave up 2 bases and J gave up 4 bases, with 11 bases separating them. Germline lookup yields CDR1 LNHDA and CDR2 SQIVND (reference sequence). The CDR3 has 14 residues. CDR3: CASSISGSGTEAFF. The CDR3 DNA follows: TGTGCCAGTAGTATATCTGGGAGTGGCACTGAAGCTTTCTTT.

Of note for this clonotype: An end of the junction differs from the germline gene, which may be a read error. V is TRBV28 and J is TRBJ1-3, with no clear D. Per germline, CDR1 MDHEN and CDR2 SYDVKM. This CDR3 spans 16 amino acids. The CDR3 region has the DNA TGTGCCAGCAGTGTCAGCGCGATCTACTCTGGAAACACCTTATATTTT. The encoded protein is CASSVSAIYSGNTLYF.

The chain has TRBV19 and TRBJ1-3; D not resolved. The germline gives CDR1 LNHDA, CDR2 SQIVND (reference sequence). CDR3 length: 17 residues. V was shortened by 5 bases and J by 0 bases, with 17 bases between the two germline ends. The CDR3 here is CASSALAGGPSGNTIYF. The CDR3 region has the DNA TGTGCCAGTAGTGCCCTAGCGGGAGGGCCCTCTGGAAACACCATATATTTT.